Sequencing of this T cell receptor (beta chain) was carried out in a study of blood T cell repertoires in COVID-19. Study overall: T cells, B-cell-depleted T cells, or PBMCs provided the cDNA or gDNA that served as material.

The repertoire was sequenced with immunoSEQ multiplex PCR; TCRdb's copy has only in-frame clones and lacks some. The table lists roughly 380,000 clones, roughly 86% of them singletons, with just over 1% in the top ten. The V gene lost 4 bases and the J gene lost 1 base, with 12 bases spanning the gap. The CDR3 has 15 amino acids. Germline CDR1 and CDR2: MNHEY and SMNVEV (reference sequence). Cohorts were based on clinical histories the participants reported. The TCR was taken from a woman aged 25 to 39 who had been exposed to COVID-19. V is TRBV27 and J is TRBJ2-3, with a weak D call TRBD2 (6 bases). What was sequenced was PBMCs or T cells enriched from blood (not recorded which). CDR3: CASSWRRAGTDTQYF. Written as DNA, the CDR3 is TGTGCCAGCAGTTGGAGGAGGGCGGGCACAGATACGCAGTATTTT.